The text below deals with one TCR beta chain. Its cognate antigen is unknown. With the Oncomine TCR Beta short-read assay, DNA from cultured CD4+ T cells was sequenced. A single record per CDR3 protein comes from TCRdb applying MiXCR to the PCR reads. Found here are 13,000 to 15,000 distinct CDR3 sequences, about 50% of them singletons; the top ten hold about an eighth. The entry originates in a study of vaccination and CD4 T cells after COVID-19. Across the study: Some control cultures received a CEFX pool, which served as the positive control. Others received an HIV-1 Nef pool or no peptide. Whole-study findings and limits: Early post-infection timepoints were missing, and relatively few convalescent patients were studied.

Deletions cut 11 bases from V and 0 bases from J, with 13 bases between. The CDR3 loop spans 13 amino acids. In germline, CDR1 is ENHRY, CDR2 SYGVKD. The treatment here: approximately nine-day PBMC culture with coronavirus spike peptide pools or control peptides (ViraFEST assay). Sample: CD4+ T cells from blood, cultured in vitro. The sequence came from a human donor who had recovered from COVID-19. The chain recombines TRBV10-3 with TRBJ1-1; possible D gene TRBD1, 5 bases. This chain's CDR3 is CAAMGQMNTEAFF. The CDR3, as DNA: TGTGCCGCCATGGGGCAAATGAACACTGAAGCTTTCTTT.